Below are 18 T cell receptor beta chains sequenced from a single sample in a study of CD8 T cells in ankylosing spondylitis (dated by TCRdb to 2017 to 2019). The library relied on 5' RACE. Sequencer: Illumina HiSeq 2500. TCRdb trimmed public reads at Q25 via fastp, called clones via MiXCR and kept in-frame beta chains. Each entry is one CDR3 protein sequence, shown with its most common DNA and genes. For this sample there are about 130,000 distinct CDR3 sequences; about 6.5% appear just once. Of the sample, 10% to 15% is held by the ten largest clones. Sequencing was performed on blood, either unsorted or a sorted T cell fraction (not recorded which). The receptors here all came from a male donor with ankylosing spondylitis or in good health (not recorded which).

The chain joins TRBV20-1 to TRBJ1-2, with a tentative D call TRBD1 (6 bases). Germline-derived CDR1 and CDR2 are DFQATT and SNEGSKA (reference sequence). The length of the CDR3 is 14 residues. Trimming shortened V by 0 bases and J by 7 bases, and 15 bases separated the two germline ends. CDR3 nucleotides: TGCAGTGCTAGAGACCAGCCCGGGGGCGGTGGCTACACCTTC. Encoded protein: CSARDQPGGGGYTF.

At least ten counts were recorded for this clonotype. The gene calls are TRBV5-1 and TRBJ2-5; weak D call: TRBD2 (6 bases). V was shortened by 6 bases and J by 1 base, with 16 bases between the two germline ends. The germline CDR1 and CDR2 sequences are SGHRS and YFSETQ. The CDR3 has 15 amino acids. In nucleotides, the CDR3 is TGCGCCAGCAAAAGGAGCATGGGGGGCCAAGAGACCCAGTACTTC. The encoded protein is CASKRSMGGQETQYF.

This clonotype was observed once. The CDR3, as DNA: TGTGCCAGCAGTTTCCAACAGGGAAGCTATGGCTACACCTTC. Its protein is CASSFQQGSYGYTF. J is TRBJ1-2 and V is TRBV12-3 or TRBV12-4, with D perhaps TRBD1 (6 bases). V was pared by 3 bases and J by 4 bases, with 12 bases between. The CDR3 loop spans 14 amino acids.

In this sample, this clonotype turned up many times. The V call is TRBV20-1, the J call TRBJ2-7; D possibly corresponds to TRBD1 (6 bases). The germline CDR1 and CDR2 sequences are DFQATT and SNEGSKA (reference sequence). This CDR3 is 14 amino acids long. V shed 1 base and J shed 6 bases, with 16 bases lying between them. CDR3 in amino acids: CSARAGQTVPEQYF. CDR3 nucleotide sequence: TGCAGTGCTAGAGCGGGACAAACTGTCCCCGAGCAGTACTTC.

This clonotype was recorded many times. The CDR3 reads CAWSVGGLEQYF. As DNA, the CDR3 is TGTGCCTGGAGTGTGGGTGGGCTCGAGCAGTACTTC. V usage is TRBV30 and J usage is TRBJ2-7; D gene unclear. This CDR3 comprises 12 residues. Trimming stripped 0 bases from V and 6 bases from J, with 9 bases between. In germline, CDR1 is GTSNPN, CDR2 SVGIG (reference sequence).

In this sample, this clonotype turned up many times. The rearrangement uses TRBV7-2 and TRBJ1-5; D call uncertain. The CDR3 sequence is 15 residues long. Germline V gives CDR1 SGHTA, CDR2 FQGNSA. The V and J ends lost 1 base and 3 bases respectively, with 10 bases between them. CDR3 DNA sequence: TGTGCCAGCAGCTTAGTTTTCGGACCCAATCAGCCCCAGCATTTT. Its protein product is CASSLVFGPNQPQHF.

This clonotype was counted many times. The chain is built from TRBV25-1 and TRBJ1-1, with 10 bases identical to TRBD1. The CDR3 spans 14 residues. J gave up 5 bases and V 6 bases, and 6 bases lay outside the gene matches. Germline V gene data show CDR1 as MGHDK and CDR2 as SYGVNS. The CDR3 sequence is CASSDGQGVTEAFF. In DNA form, the CDR3 reads TGTGCCAGCAGCGATGGACAGGGGGTAACTGAAGCTTTCTTT.

This clonotype was recorded many times. The chain couples TRBV20-1 to TRBJ1-2, with D possibly TRBD1 on 6 matching bases. Germline CDR1 and CDR2: DFQATT and SNEGSKA (reference sequence). The CDR3 covers 15 residues. Trimming took 3 bases from V and 3 from J, leaving 17 bases between them. The CDR3 coding sequence is TGCAGTGCTAGTGTCAGGGGCCTTGCTGACTATGGCTACACCTTC. Its translation: CSASVRGLADYGYTF.

This clonotype has a count of ten or more. The chain uses TRBV28 and TRBJ1-2; unclear D gene. The CDR3 length is 9 residues. Germline CDR1 reads MDHEN; CDR2 reads SYDVKM. Written as DNA, the CDR3 is TGTGTCGCAAACTATGGCTACACCTTC. It specifies CVANYGYTF.

This clonotype was seen many times. The J gene is TRBJ2-7, the V gene TRBV5-1; 7 bases map to TRBD1. Trimming cost V 0 bases and J 0 bases; bases outside gene matches: 9. The CDR3 length is 17 residues. Germline CDR1 and CDR2: SGHRS and YFSETQ. In DNA form, the CDR3 reads TGCGCCAGCAGCTTGGGTCCGGGACAGCCATTCTCCTACGAGCAGTACTTC. Its translation: CASSLGPGQPFSYEQYF.

This clonotype has at least ten counts. The gene calls are TRBV20-1 and TRBJ1-2; possibly TRBD1 for D (5 bases). V was shortened by 0 bases and J by 3 bases, with 14 bases between the two germline ends. Germline values: CDR1 DFQATT, CDR2 SNEGSKA (reference sequence). The CDR3 covers 15 residues. CDR3 bases: TGCAGTGCTAGAGATTCCAGGCAGGGAGACTATGGCTACACCTTC. Its translation: CSARDSRQGDYGYTF.

This clonotype was detected ten times or more. The CDR3 loop is CAISESEDTQYF. The CDR3 nucleotides are TGTGCCATCAGTGAGTCGGAAGATACGCAGTATTTT. The chain has TRBV10-3 and TRBJ2-3; D uncertain. The CDR3 extends over 12 amino acids. Looked up from germline, CDR1 is ENHRY and CDR2 is SYGVKD. Trimming left V 0 bases short and J 5 bases short, with 3 bases between.

This clonotype appeared many times. V and J are TRBV5-1 and TRBJ2-7; the D is unclear. CDR3 length: 10 amino acids. Germline values: CDR1 SGHRS, CDR2 YFSETQ. Trimming cost V 7 bases and J 2 bases, with 4 bases left between them. CDR3 region: CASATYEQYF. In DNA form, the CDR3 reads TGCGCCAGCGCTACCTACGAGCAGTACTTC.

This clonotype has at least ten counts. V usage is TRBV20-1 and J usage is TRBJ2-7; D perhaps matches TRBD2 (5 bases). In germline, CDR1 is DFQATT, CDR2 SNEGSKA (reference sequence). CDR3 length equals 13 residues. With 5 bases removed from V and 5 bases from J, the gap between germline ends came to 16 bases. For the CDR3, the DNA is TGCAGTGCTTCCCAGACTAACTTCGACGAGCAGTACTTC. Amino acid sequence: CSASQTNFDEQYF.

In this sample, this clonotype turned up many times. The chain recombines TRBV6-1 with TRBJ2-6, with D uncertain. CDR1 is MNHNS, CDR2 SASEGT, per germline. The CDR3 spans 15 residues. Trimming removed 0 bases from V and 0 bases from J, with 3 bases in between. This CDR3 reads CASSEAGSGANVLTF. The CDR3 DNA sequence: TGTGCCAGCAGTGAAGCGGGCTCTGGGGCCAACGTCCTGACTTTC.

This clonotype was seen many times. CDR3 protein: CASTKGHEQYF. CDR3 bases: TGTGCCAGCACTAAAGGCCACGAGCAGTACTTC. J is TRBJ2-7 and V is TRBV27; D remains ambiguous. The germline V gene encodes CDR1 MNHEY and CDR2 SMNVEV (reference sequence). The CDR3 loop spans 11 amino acids. V was cut by 7 bases and J by 5 bases, with 9 bases left in between.

This clonotype has a count of ten or more. The chain combines TRBV12-3 or TRBV12-4 with TRBJ1-3, with unresolved D. This CDR3 region has 15 residues. The V end was cut by 3 bases, the J end by 2 bases, with 11 bases between. For the CDR3, the DNA is TGTGCCAGCAGTTTTATCGAGACCGCTGGAAACACCATATATTTT. Translated: CASSFIETAGNTIYF.

At least ten counts were recorded for this clonotype. This chain links TRBV20-1 with TRBJ1-2; D not resolved. CDR3 length equals 12 residues. CDR1 and CDR2 (germline): DFQATT, SNEGSKA (reference sequence). V was cut by 3 bases and J by 4 bases, with 9 bases left in between. The CDR3 DNA reads as TGCAGTGCTAGTATGGTTCTCTATGGCTACACCTTC. It translates to CSASMVLYGYTF.